These 5 T cell receptor beta chains share one sample of origin, sequenced in a study of blood T cell repertoires in COVID-19. Sequenced by immunoSEQ multiplex PCR; TCRdb stores in-frame clones only, minus some. Here the sample spans around 440,000 clones, roughly 88% being singletons. The sample comprised peripheral blood. The receptor source for this set is a woman in her fifties or sixties with COVID-19, enrolled during active disease.

This chain links TRBV6-1 with TRBJ1-6; TRBD1 agrees at 7 bases. CDR1 MNHNS and CDR2 SASEGT come from the germline V gene. The CDR3 sequence is 18 residues long. After removal of 3 bases from V and 3 bases from J, the junction contained 11 bases not matched to a gene. The CDR3 sequence is CASSDHTGAEFYNSPLHF. The CDR3 region has the DNA TGTGCCAGCAGTGATCATACAGGGGCTGAATTCTATAATTCACCCCTCCACTTT.

V gene TRBV30 combines with J gene TRBJ2-1, with 8 bases aligning to TRBD2. The CDR3 sequence is 16 residues long. The germline gives CDR1 GTSNPN, CDR2 SVGIG (reference sequence). Trimming removed 6 bases from V and 8 bases from J; junction bases left unmatched: 18. CDR3 amino acids: CACSPGVSGGLDEQFF. DNA of the CDR3: TGTGCCTGCTCCCCTGGGGTCAGCGGGGGCCTGGATGAGCAGTTCTTC.

This clone was seen only once. The chain employs TRBV13 and TRBJ1-2; a possible D gene is TRBD1 (5 bases). V was clipped by 4 bases and J by 0 bases, with 9 bases between them. This CDR3 contains 14 residues. CDR1 and CDR2 (germline): PRHDT, FYEKMQ (reference sequence). The CDR3 reads CASSSGVANYGYTF. DNA for the CDR3: TGTGCCAGCAGCTCGGGGGTTGCTAACTATGGCTACACCTTC.

V and J are TRBV7-3 and TRBJ1-2, with TRBD1 matching 7 bases. V was clipped by 2 bases and J by 7 bases; unmatched bases: 13. CDR3 length: 16 amino acids. The germline CDR1 and CDR2 sequences are SGHTA and FQGTGA. The CDR3 reads CASSLGGRGTSSGYTF. As DNA, the CDR3 is TGTGCCAGCAGCTTAGGGGGCAGGGGGACTAGTAGTGGCTACACCTTC.

This clone was seen once. The rearrangement uses TRBV24-1 and TRBJ2-1; D perhaps matches TRBD1 (6 bases). Trimming shortened V by 4 bases and J by 7 bases, and 16 bases separated the two germline ends. CDR3 length equals 15 residues. Per germline, CDR1 KGHDR and CDR2 SFDVKD. The CDR3 spells CATSDPGQLGNEQFF. CDR3 nucleotide sequence: TGTGCCACCAGTGACCCTGGACAGCTTGGGAATGAGCAGTTCTTC.